Below, one T cell receptor beta chain is given with its context. Its target is unknown. This entry belongs to a study of T cells after yellow fever vaccination. The overall study: Fractions low in cell number were prepared with SMART-Seq v4 Ultra Low Input.

This CDR3 has 14 residues. Germline CDR1 reads GTSNPN; CDR2 reads SVGIG (reference sequence). V was clipped by 6 bases and J by 4 bases, with 15 bases between them. TCRdb used MiXCR to reprocess the 5' RACE reads, holding one entry per CDR3 protein. Of 300,000 to 450,000 distinct CDR3 sequences listed, about 8.3% are singletons. The study's findings and limits: A limited proportion of clonotypes was detected within both the CD4 and CD8 compartments. Clones that expanded after primary vaccination mostly reappeared after the booster (just under 98% CD4, about 89% CD8). FACS-sorted repertoires could contain abundant clonotypes contaminating from the bulk population.

The chain employs TRBV30 and TRBJ2-2; D perhaps matches TRBD1 (6 bases). The receptor's source is a man aged 18 to 29 who received the YFV17D yellow fever vaccine. This specimen consisted of PBMCs, obtained about 49 days after the first yellow fever vaccination. The CDR3 protein is CACSRRGGTGELFF. The CDR3 DNA follows: TGTGCCTGTTCCCGCAGGGGTGGCACCGGGGAGCTGTTTTTT.